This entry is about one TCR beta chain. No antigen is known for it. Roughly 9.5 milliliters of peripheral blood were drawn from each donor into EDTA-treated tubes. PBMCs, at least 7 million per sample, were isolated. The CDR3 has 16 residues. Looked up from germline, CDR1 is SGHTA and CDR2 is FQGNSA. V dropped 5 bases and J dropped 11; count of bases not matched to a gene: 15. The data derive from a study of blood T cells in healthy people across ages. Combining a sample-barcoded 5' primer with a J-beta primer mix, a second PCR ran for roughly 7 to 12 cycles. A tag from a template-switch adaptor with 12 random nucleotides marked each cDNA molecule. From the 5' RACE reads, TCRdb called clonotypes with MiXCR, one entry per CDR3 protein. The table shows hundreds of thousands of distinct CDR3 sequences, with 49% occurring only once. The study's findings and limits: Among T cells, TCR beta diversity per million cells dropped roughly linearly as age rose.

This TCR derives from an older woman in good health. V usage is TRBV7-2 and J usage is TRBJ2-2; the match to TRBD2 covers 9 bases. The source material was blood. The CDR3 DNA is TGTGCCAGCAGCCCTCCGGGGACTAGCATCGGAGGAGAGCTGTTTTTT. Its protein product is CASSPPGTSIGGELFF.